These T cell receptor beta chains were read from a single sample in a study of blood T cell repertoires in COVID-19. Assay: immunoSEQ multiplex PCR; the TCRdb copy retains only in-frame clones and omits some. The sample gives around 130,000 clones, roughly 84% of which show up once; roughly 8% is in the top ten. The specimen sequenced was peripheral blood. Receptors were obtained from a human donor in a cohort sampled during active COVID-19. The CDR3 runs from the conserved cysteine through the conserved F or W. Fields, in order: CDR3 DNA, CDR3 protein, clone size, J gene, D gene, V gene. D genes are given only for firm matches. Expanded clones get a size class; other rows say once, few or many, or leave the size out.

CDR3 DNA: TGTGCCAGTAGGGGGGACAAACACACCGGGGAGCTGTTTTTT
CDR3 protein: CASRGDKHTGELFF
clone size: NA
J gene: TRBJ2-2
D gene: NA
V gene: TRBV19

CDR3 DNA: TGCAGCTCGACCTTCGGAGCGTATGAAGCTTTCTTT
CDR3 protein: CSSTFGAYEAFF
clone size: few
J gene: TRBJ1-1
D gene: NA
V gene: TRBV29-1

CDR3 DNA: TGTGCCAGCAGCTCCCGTACTAGGATTAACACCGGGGAGCTGTTTTTT
CDR3 protein: CASSSRTRINTGELFF
clone size: NA
J gene: TRBJ2-2
D gene: NA
V gene: TRBV11-3

CDR3 DNA: TGTGCCAGCAGCTTGGGACAGGGGGCGGGAGAGACCCAGTACTTC
CDR3 protein: CASSLGQGAGETQYF
clone size: NA
J gene: TRBJ2-5
D gene: TRBD1
V gene: TRBV7-3

CDR3 DNA: TGTGCCAGCAGCCTATCTTACGGGGACAGGACCGGGAACACCATATATTTT
CDR3 protein: CASSLSYGDRTGNTIYF
clone size: NA
J gene: TRBJ1-3
D gene: TRBD1
V gene: TRBV13

CDR3 DNA: TGCGCCAGCAGCCTCCAGGGGGCCGGCTATGGCTACACCTTC
CDR3 protein: CASSLQGAGYGYTF
clone size: NA
J gene: TRBJ1-2
D gene: TRBD1
V gene: TRBV4-1

CDR3 DNA: TGTGCCAGCAGCTCCGGCCGGGGAGACACTGAAGCTTTCTTT
CDR3 protein: CASSSGRGDTEAFF
clone size: NA
J gene: TRBJ1-1
D gene: NA
V gene: TRBV5-4

CDR3 DNA: TGTGCCAGCTGTGTGGCAGGGGACCAAGAGACCCAGTACTTC
CDR3 protein: CASCVAGDQETQYF
clone size: NA
J gene: TRBJ2-5
D gene: NA
V gene: TRBV5-8

CDR3 DNA: TGTGCCAGCAGCCCAGGGGCCCCAACTAATGAAAAACTGTTTTTT
CDR3 protein: CASSPGAPTNEKLFF
clone size: NA
J gene: TRBJ1-4
D gene: NA
V gene: TRBV27

CDR3 DNA: TGTGCCAGCAGCCCACCGTCAGGGGTGACTGAAGCTTTCTTT
CDR3 protein: CASSPPSGVTEAFF
clone size: NA
J gene: TRBJ1-1
D gene: NA
V gene: TRBV6-5

CDR3 DNA: TGTGCCAGTGGAGGGACCCACTCTGGAAACACCATATATTTT
CDR3 protein: CASGGTHSGNTIYF
clone size: NA
J gene: TRBJ1-3
D gene: NA
V gene: TRBV6-6

CDR3 DNA: TGTGCCAGCAGCCCTGACAGGAGCACAGATACGCAGTATTTT
CDR3 protein: CASSPDRSTDTQYF
clone size: NA
J gene: TRBJ2-3
D gene: NA
V gene: TRBV6-4

CDR3 DNA: TGTGCCAGCAGCTCGTCCGGGGGACAGGGGCACAATGAGCAGTTCTTC
CDR3 protein: CASSSSGGQGHNEQFF
clone size: NA
J gene: TRBJ2-1
D gene: TRBD1
V gene: TRBV4-2

CDR3 DNA: TGCGCCAGCAGCCCTGGACTAGCGGGGGACACAGATACGCAGTATTTT
CDR3 protein: CASSPGLAGDTDTQYF
clone size: NA
J gene: TRBJ2-3
D gene: TRBD2
V gene: TRBV5-1